Presented here are 17 T cell receptor beta chains from one specimen sequenced in a study of T cell repertoires in cytomegalovirus infection. TCRdb used MiXCR to reprocess the reads, holding one entry per CDR3 protein. This table has 65,000 to 90,000 distinct CDR3 sequences, approximately 3.7% appearing once. The sample was PBMCs. These receptors were obtained from a human donor in good health (CMV status not recorded). Some clones in this sample may be carry-over from other donors' samples.

This clonotype was found many times. The chain combines TRBV5-8 with TRBJ1-5; D remains ambiguous. This CDR3 has 15 residues. V lost 0 bases, J lost 0 bases, and 7 bases lay in between. Germline V gives CDR1 SGHTS, CDR2 YDEGEE. CDR3 protein: CASSLEVYSNQPQHF. CDR3 nucleotides: TGTGCCAGCAGCTTGGAGGTTTATAGCAATCAGCCCCAGCATTTT. Based on the CDR3 plus reference TRBV5-8 and TRBJ1-5, the full variable domain is EAGVTQSPTHLIKTRGQQATLRCSPISGHTSVYWYQQALGLGLQFLLWYDEGEERNRGNFPPRFSGRQFPNYSSELNVNALELEDSALYLCASSLEVYSNQPQHFGDGTRLSIL.

This clonotype showed up many times. The chain combines TRBV5-1 with TRBJ1-1; no firm D call. The CDR3 is made up of 14 amino acids. Between the trimmed V and J ends, which lost 4 bases and 1 base, there was a span of 11 bases. The germline V gene encodes CDR1 SGHRS and CDR2 YFSETQ. CDR3 bases: TGCGCCAGCAGCCACACAACTGAGAACACTGAAGCTTTCTTT. Translation: CASSHTTENTEAFF.

This clonotype was found once. The chain is built from TRBV10-3 and TRBJ1-6; 9 bases fit TRBD1. The V gene end was trimmed by 6 bases and the J gene end by 7 bases; junction bases not matched to a gene: 1. The CDR3 totals 13 residues. The germline V gene encodes CDR1 ENHRY and CDR2 SYGVKD. In nucleotides, the CDR3 is TGTGCCATCAGGACAGGGGGAAATTCACCCCTCCACTTT. It encodes CAIRTGGNSPLHF.

This clonotype was observed at least ten times. The rearrangement joins TRBV7-8 to TRBJ2-4; unclear D gene. The CDR3 extends over 12 amino acids. CDR1 SGHVS and CDR2 FQNEAQ come from the germline V gene. Trimming stripped 5 bases from V and 12 bases from J, with 14 bases between. The CDR3 coding sequence is TGTGCCAGCAGCATCCTTAAGGAACCTCAGTACTTC. It translates to CASSILKEPQYF.

There are many counts of this clonotype. The V call is TRBV12-3 or TRBV12-4, the J call TRBJ2-7; 7 nucleotides line up with TRBD1. This CDR3 comprises 14 residues. V lost 6 bases to trimming and J lost 3 bases; unmatched junction nucleotides: 8. The CDR3 DNA is TGTGCCAGCAGGCCGACAGGGCCTTTCTACGAGCAGTACTTC. Translation: CASRPTGPFYEQYF.

This clonotype was seen at least ten times. The chain carries TRBV5-1 and TRBJ2-1; maybe TRBD1 (5 bases). This CDR3 comprises 11 residues. V shed 4 bases and J shed 13 bases, with 12 bases lying between them. The germline V gene encodes CDR1 SGHRS and CDR2 YFSETQ. CDR3 protein: CASSAETEQFF. In nucleotides, the CDR3 is TGCGCCAGCAGCGCGGAGACAGAACAGTTCTTC.

At least ten counts were recorded for this clonotype. In nucleotides, the CDR3 is TGTGCCAGCGCTAGGGCTAGCGGGGTCGAGACCCAGTACTTC. Protein sequence: CASARASGVETQYF. This chain connects TRBV5-4 to TRBJ2-5; TRBD2 matches 9 bases. J gave up 5 bases and V 7 bases, and 9 bases lay outside the gene matches. The germline V gene has CDR1 SGHNT and CDR2 YYREEE (reference sequence). The CDR3 runs 14 residues.

In this sample, this clonotype turned up many times. The chain has TRBV11-2 and TRBJ2-1; possible D gene TRBD1, 6 bases. V was clipped by 3 bases and J by 4 bases, with 16 bases between them. CDR3 length equals 16 residues. Germline V lookup: CDR1 SGHAT, CDR2 FQNNGV. Written as DNA, the CDR3 is TGTGCCAGCAGCTTTCTCGGGCCGGGACAATACAATGAGCAGTTCTTC. It encodes CASSFLGPGQYNEQFF.

This clonotype was counted ten times or more. The V and J genes are TRBV7-2 and TRBJ1-6; D gene ambiguous. V lost 5 bases to trimming and J lost 14 bases, with 13 bases between them. CDR1 is SGHTA and CDR2 is FQGNSA in the germline V gene. The CDR3 extends over 12 amino acids. The CDR3 is CASSPMKGSLHF. The CDR3 DNA reads as TGTGCCAGCAGCCCAATGAAGGGCTCCCTCCACTTT.

This clonotype was seen many times. The genes are TRBV12-3 or TRBV12-4 and TRBJ1-4; D perhaps matches TRBD1 (5 bases). V lost 6 bases and J 4 bases, leaving 15 bases between the germline ends. CDR3 length: 15 residues. In nucleotides, the CDR3 is TGTGCCAGCAGACTCAGGACGGGACGTAATGAAAAACTGTTTTTT. Its translation: CASRLRTGRNEKLFF.

This clonotype was detected many times. This chain uses TRBV7-2 with TRBJ1-2, with a possible D match to TRBD1 (5 bases). The CDR3 has 13 residues. Trimming took off 5 bases at V and 6 bases at J, with 13 bases between the two ends. From germline, CDR1 is SGHTA and CDR2 FQGNSA. The DNA for the CDR3 is TGTGCCAGCAGCCCTCAGGGTTGGGATGGCTACACCTTC. Amino acids: CASSPQGWDGYTF.

This clonotype was seen at least ten times. This chain uses TRBV7-2 with TRBJ2-7, with 10 nucleotides matching TRBD1. J was trimmed by 3 bases and V by 5 bases; bases with no gene match: 7. CDR1 is SGHTA and CDR2 is FQGNSA in the germline V gene. This CDR3 is built from 15 residues. CDR3 protein: CASSPDRGRIYEQYF. The DNA of the CDR3 is TGTGCCAGCAGCCCCGACAGGGGGCGGATCTACGAGCAGTACTTC.

This clonotype has at least ten counts. The chain couples TRBV7-3 to TRBJ2-7, with TRBD1 matching 9 bases. Germline V gene sequence: CDR1 SGHTA, CDR2 FQGTGA. V was pared by 5 bases and J by 2 bases, with 10 bases of the junction left unmatched. This CDR3 spans 16 amino acids. CDR3 DNA: TGTGCCAGCAGCCGAGCCGGACAGGGGAATGCCTACGAGCAGTACTTC. This translates into CASSRAGQGNAYEQYF.

The J gene is TRBJ1-5, the V gene TRBV7-2; no firm D call. The CDR3 covers 14 residues. V lost 1 base and J 4 bases, leaving 8 bases between the germline ends. From germline, CDR1 is SGHTA and CDR2 FQGNSA. The CDR3 DNA reads as TGTGCCAGCAGCTTAGGGGGTCTGAATCAGCCCCAGCATTTT. Protein: CASSLGGLNQPQHF.

This clonotype occurred many times. For the CDR3, the DNA is TGTGCCAGCAGTCCACAGGGCCCGGCAGATACGCAGTATTTT. It translates to CASSPQGPADTQYF. This chain links TRBV27 with TRBJ2-3, with D perhaps matching TRBD1 (6 bases). The CDR3 loop spans 14 amino acids. Germline V gives CDR1 MNHEY, CDR2 SMNVEV (reference sequence). Trimming stripped 5 bases from V and 4 bases from J, with 13 bases between.

This clonotype was found many times. CDR3 nucleotide sequence: TGTGCCAGCAGTTACCCGGACGGGGAGCTGTTTTTT. Its translation: CASSYPDGELFF. This rearrangement joins TRBV6-6 to TRBJ2-2; the D is unclear. The germline gives CDR1 MNHNY, CDR2 SVGAGI (reference sequence). CDR3 length equals 12 residues. V lost 2 bases, J lost 7 bases, and 5 bases lay in between.

This clonotype appeared many times. V is TRBV5-4 and J is TRBJ1-2; D gene ambiguous. The V end was cut by 1 base, the J end by 3 bases, with 10 bases between. This CDR3 is 14 amino acids long. Germline assignment: CDR1 SGHNT and CDR2 YYREEE (reference sequence). In DNA form, the CDR3 reads TGTGCCAGCAGCTTGACTGGAACTGACTATGGCTACACCTTC. The encoded protein is CASSLTGTDYGYTF.